The sequence of this T cell receptor (beta chain) was determined in a study of blood T cell repertoires in COVID-19. Study context: The United States, Italy and Spain supplied acute and convalescent COVID-19 samples.

The table came from immunoSEQ multiplex PCR; TCRdb's copy has only in-frame clones and leaves some out. The table includes 75,000 to 95,000 clones, 75% to 90% detected once. The length of the CDR3 is 12 residues. Per germline, CDR1 SQVTM and CDR2 ANQGSEA. Trimming took 5 bases from V and 0 from J, leaving 7 bases between them. The sequence came from a woman aged 40-49 years with active or convalescent COVID-19. The rearrangement links TRBV29-1 to TRBJ1-2; no definite D call. Material: peripheral blood. The CDR3 DNA reads TGCAGCGTTTATGCAGCTAACTATGGCTACACCTTC. This translates into CSVYAANYGYTF.